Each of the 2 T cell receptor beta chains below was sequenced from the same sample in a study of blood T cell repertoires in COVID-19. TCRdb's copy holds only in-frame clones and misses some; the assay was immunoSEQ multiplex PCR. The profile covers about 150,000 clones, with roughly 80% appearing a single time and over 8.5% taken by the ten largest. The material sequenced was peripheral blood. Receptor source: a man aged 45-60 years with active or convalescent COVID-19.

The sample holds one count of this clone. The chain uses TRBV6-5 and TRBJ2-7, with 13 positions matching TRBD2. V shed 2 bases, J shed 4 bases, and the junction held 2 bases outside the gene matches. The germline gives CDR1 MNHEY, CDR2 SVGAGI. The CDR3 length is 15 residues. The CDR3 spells CASSYTSGRGYEQYF. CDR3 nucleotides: TGTGCCAGCAGTTACACTAGCGGGAGGGGATACGAGCAGTACTTC.

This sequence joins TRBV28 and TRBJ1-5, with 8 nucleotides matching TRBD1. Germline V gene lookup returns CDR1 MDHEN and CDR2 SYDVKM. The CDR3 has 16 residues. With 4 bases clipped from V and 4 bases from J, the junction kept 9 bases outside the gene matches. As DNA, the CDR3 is TGTGCCAGCAGTTCCCTGACAGGGGTACAGAATCAGCCCCAGCATTTT. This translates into CASSSLTGVQNQPQHF.